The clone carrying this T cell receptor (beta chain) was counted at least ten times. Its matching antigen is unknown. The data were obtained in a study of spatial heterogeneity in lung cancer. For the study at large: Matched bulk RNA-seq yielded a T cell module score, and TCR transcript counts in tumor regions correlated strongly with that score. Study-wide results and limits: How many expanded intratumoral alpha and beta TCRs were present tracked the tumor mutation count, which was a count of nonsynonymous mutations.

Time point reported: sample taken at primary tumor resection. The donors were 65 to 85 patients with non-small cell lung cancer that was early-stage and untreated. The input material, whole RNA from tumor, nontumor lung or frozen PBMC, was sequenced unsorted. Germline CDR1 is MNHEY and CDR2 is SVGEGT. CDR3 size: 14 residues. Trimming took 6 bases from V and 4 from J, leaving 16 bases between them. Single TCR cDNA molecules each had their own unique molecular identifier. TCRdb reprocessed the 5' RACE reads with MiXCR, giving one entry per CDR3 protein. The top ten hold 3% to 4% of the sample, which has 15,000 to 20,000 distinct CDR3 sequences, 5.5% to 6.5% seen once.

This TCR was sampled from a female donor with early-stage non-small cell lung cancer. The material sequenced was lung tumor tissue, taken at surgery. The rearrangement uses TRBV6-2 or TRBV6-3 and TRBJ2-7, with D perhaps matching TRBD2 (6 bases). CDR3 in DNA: TGTGCCAGCAGCAGCCCGGGAGTTTGGTACGAGCAGTACTTC. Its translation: CASSSPGVWYEQYF.